This T cell receptor beta chain was obtained from a study of identical twins. Template switching created a universal primer site, and the cDNA included unique molecular identifiers. TCRdb processed the 5' RACE reads anew with MiXCR; each CDR3 protein has one entry. The table records about 530,000 distinct CDR3 sequences, approximately 20% of them present only once. V dropped 4 bases and J dropped 2 bases, with 17 bases sitting between them. Germline CDR1 and CDR2: SGHKS and YYEKEE (reference sequence). There are 16 residues in the CDR3. The same specimen was also included in a second study, on yellow fever vaccine responses in identical twins. In that study: After vaccination, twins' T cell response reportedly seemed partly convergent, partly personalized.

The sequencing input was CD4+ T cells sorted from blood. The sequence derives from a woman aged 18-29 years in good health. The rearrangement uses TRBV5-5 and TRBJ2-3; maybe TRBD2 (5 bases). The CDR3 nucleotides read TGTGCCAGCAGCCACAACTGGGAGCGAAACACAGATACGCAGTATTTT. Protein sequence: CASSHNWERNTDTQYF.